The 25 T cell receptor beta chains listed next were all sequenced from one sample in a study of T cell repertoires in cytomegalovirus infection. These receptors have no known antigen. TCRdb called the reads again in MiXCR, with one record for every CDR3 protein. The sample lists fewer than 1,000,000 distinct CDR3 sequences, roughly 30% occurring once. The sequencing here drew on cultured CD8+ T cells from PBMCs, taken from culture after CMV antigen stimulation. The receptors shown here come from a human donor in good health (CMV status not recorded). Some clones in this sample may be carry-over from other donors' samples.

The chain recombines TRBV12-3 or TRBV12-4 with TRBJ1-5, with no clear D. This CDR3 has 15 amino acids. The V end lost 4 bases, the J end lost 1 base, and 11 bases lay between the germline ends. Here the CDR3 reads CASSSFAGSNQPQHF. In DNA, the CDR3 is TGTGCCAGCAGTTCCTTCGCTGGGAGCAATCAGCCCCAGCATTTT.

This clonotype came up a few times. This chain links TRBV12-3 or TRBV12-4 with TRBJ1-3; possibly TRBD1 for D (5 bases). V shed 3 bases and J shed 6 bases, with 18 bases lying between them. The CDR3 spans 16 residues. The CDR3 sequence is CASSFSAGIVVNTIYF. The CDR3 DNA is TGTGCCAGCAGTTTTTCCGCAGGGATAGTCGTAAACACCATATATTTT.

This chain joins TRBV2 and TRBJ2-7; 12 nucleotides match TRBD1. CDR1 is SNHLY, CDR2 FYNNEI, per germline. The CDR3 covers 14 residues. The trim removed 6 bases at V and 5 bases at J, leaving 5 bases unmatched. CDR3 sequence (DNA): TGTGCCAGCAGATGGGGGACAGGGGGCGACGAGCAGTACTTC. Its translation: CASRWGTGGDEQYF.

The CDR3 here is CASSQESGGPYNEQFF. As DNA, the CDR3 is TGTGCCAGCAGCCAGGAAAGCGGGGGTCCCTACAATGAGCAGTTCTTC. The V call is TRBV4-2, the J call TRBJ2-1; 8 bases are a match to TRBD2. Germline lookup yields CDR1 LGHNA and CDR2 YNFKEQ. V lost 3 bases and J lost 2; bases outside the gene matches: 6. There are 16 residues in the CDR3.

Here the CDR3 DNA reads TGTGCCAGCAGCCTAGGGACTAGCGTTTACCAAGAGACCCAGTACTTC. This translates into CASSLGTSVYQETQYF. The J gene is TRBJ2-5, the V gene TRBV5-4; 10 nucleotides agree with TRBD2. J gave up 0 bases and V 4 bases, and 6 bases lay outside the gene matches. CDR3 length: 16 amino acids. The germline V gene has CDR1 SGHNT and CDR2 YYREEE (reference sequence).

Only a few counts were recorded for this clonotype. The chain joins TRBV15 to TRBJ2-3; 14 bases align to TRBD2. V lost 5 bases to trimming and J lost 4 bases; unmatched junction nucleotides: 11. Germline V gene data show CDR1 as LNHNV and CDR2 as YYDKDF (reference sequence). This CDR3 contains 18 residues. Here the CDR3 DNA reads TGTGCCACCAGCCCCATCCGACTAGCGGGGGGGCAGGCAGATACGCAGTATTTT. It translates to CATSPIRLAGGQADTQYF.

This clonotype was seen more than once but under ten times. J is TRBJ2-7 and V is TRBV5-1, with 7 bases lining up with TRBD2. The CDR3 has 11 residues. Trimming took 7 bases from V and 7 from J; bases not matched to a gene: 5. Per the germline V gene, CDR1 is SGHRS and CDR2 is YFSETQ. CDR3 sequence reads: CASGWGGEQYF. As DNA, the CDR3 is TGCGCCAGCGGGTGGGGAGGGGAGCAGTACTTC.

V usage is TRBV6-5 and J usage is TRBJ2-7; no clear D. The CDR3 totals 15 residues. Germline V CDR1 and CDR2: MNHEY, SVGAGI. V was cut by 4 bases and J by 1 base, with 14 bases left in between. The CDR3 spells CASSLGRGGSYEQYF. The CDR3 nucleotides are TGTGCCAGCAGTTTGGGTCGTGGTGGGTCCTACGAGCAGTACTTC.

The rearrangement uses TRBV7-3 and TRBJ2-3; D may match TRBD1 or TRBD2 (6 bases each). Germline V gene data show CDR1 as SGHTA and CDR2 as FQGTGA. The CDR3 runs to 12 residues. The V end was cut by 1 base, the J end by 12 bases, with 11 bases between. This chain's CDR3 is CASSLNGGPQYF. CDR3 coding DNA: TGTGCCAGCAGCTTAAACGGGGGCCCCCAGTATTTT.

In nucleotides, the CDR3 is TGTGCCAGCTCGTTTGACCACGAGCAGTACGTC. Translated, it gives CASSFDHEQYV. The chain carries TRBV6-2 or TRBV6-3 and TRBJ2-7; D not resolved. Per the germline V gene, CDR1 is MNHEY and CDR2 is SVGEGT. This CDR3 region has 11 residues. V was clipped by 8 bases and J by 5 bases, with 10 bases between them.

V gene TRBV11-2 combines with J gene TRBJ2-2; the D gene is possibly TRBD2 (7 bases). CDR1 and CDR2 (germline): SGHAT, FQNNGV. The ends were cut back, 7 bases at V and 10 bases at J, with 13 bases in the middle. The CDR3 runs to 12 residues. This chain's CDR3 is CASTREGVELFF. CDR3 in DNA: TGTGCCAGCACCAGGGAGGGGGTGGAGCTGTTTTTT.

The CDR3 is CASSLGQGRSDTQYF. The DNA of the CDR3 is TGTGCCAGCAGCTTGGGGCAGGGAAGGTCAGATACGCAGTATTTT. The rearrangement joins TRBV5-4 to TRBJ2-3, with TRBD1 as a possible D gene (5 bases). The CDR3 loop spans 15 amino acids. V was trimmed by 0 bases and J by 4 bases, leaving 12 bases between them. From germline, CDR1 is SGHNT and CDR2 YYREEE (reference sequence).

This clonotype has ten or more counts. This sequence joins TRBV11-3 and TRBJ1-1, with TRBD1 identical over 7 bases. J was trimmed by 1 base and V by 6 bases; bases with no gene match: 8. This CDR3 contains 15 residues. From germline, CDR1 is SGHNT and CDR2 YENEEA. The CDR3 nucleotides read TGTGCCAGCAGTGAAGATGGGACAGCGAACACTGAAGCTTTCTTT. It encodes CASSEDGTANTEAFF.

The chain links TRBV4-1 to TRBJ1-2; the D is unclear. This CDR3 is 14 amino acids long. In germline, CDR1 is MGHRA, CDR2 YSYEKL. With 3 bases removed from V and 1 base from J, the gap between germline ends came to 9 bases. The CDR3: CASSHEADNYGYTF. The CDR3 DNA follows: TGCGCCAGCAGCCATGAGGCGGATAACTATGGCTACACCTTC.

The genes are TRBV10-3 and TRBJ1-2, with a tentative D call TRBD1 (5 bases). Germline V gene lookup returns CDR1 ENHRY and CDR2 SYGVKD. This CDR3 is built from 11 residues. Trimming cost V 6 bases and J 8 bases, with 10 bases left between them. This CDR3 is CAIRGLRGYTF. The CDR3 DNA is TGTGCCATCAGGGGGCTTAGAGGCTACACCTTC.

Points on this clonotype: This may be a read error, as it is one base from a much larger clone. The chain links TRBV11-2 to TRBJ2-1, with 7 bases that match TRBD2. The CDR3 contains 15 residues. Germline V gene lookup returns CDR1 SGHAT and CDR2 FQNNGV. V shed 3 bases and J 7 bases; nucleotides not matched to a gene: 9. This CDR3 is CASSFGGSGRNEQFF. The DNA for the CDR3 is TGTGCCAGCAGCTTTGGGGGTAGCGGGCGGAATGAGCAGTTCTTC.

The chain links TRBV4-1 to TRBJ2-3; the D gene could be TRBD1 or TRBD2 (5 bases each). Germline CDR1 reads MGHRA; CDR2 reads YSYEKL. Trimming left V 1 base short and J 1 base short, with 15 bases between. This CDR3 has 17 residues. In DNA form, the CDR3 reads TGCGCCAGCAGCCAAGCCCCAACGGGACCCGGCACAGATACGCAGTATTTT. Protein product: CASSQAPTGPGTDTQYF.

The chain is built from TRBV19 and TRBJ1-1; tentative D call: TRBD1 (6 bases). CDR1 is LNHDA and CDR2 is SQIVND in the germline V gene (reference sequence). Trimming took off 5 bases at V and 5 bases at J, with 9 bases between the two ends. The CDR3 covers 12 residues. DNA for the CDR3: TGTGCCAGTAGTGCAGGGGAGACTGAAGCTTTCTTT. It specifies CASSAGETEAFF.

This clonotype was seen at least ten times. The CDR3 is CASIPSDRADTQYF. As DNA, the CDR3 is TGTGCCAGCATCCCATCGGACAGAGCAGATACGCAGTATTTT. The rearrangement links TRBV6-1 to TRBJ2-3, with D perhaps TRBD1 (6 bases). The CDR3 runs to 14 residues. Germline lookup yields CDR1 MNHNS and CDR2 SASEGT. V lost 7 bases and J lost 4, with 15 bases in between.

This clonotype turned up a few times. The chain couples TRBV9 to TRBJ1-2; D not certain. Germline loops: CDR1 SGDLS, CDR2 YYNGEE. Trimming took off 3 bases at V and 8 bases at J, with 8 bases between the two ends. This CDR3 comprises 11 residues. The CDR3 region has the DNA TGTGCCAGCAGCGAGGATACGGGCTACACCTTC. Translating it yields CASSEDTGYTF.

This clonotype was detected once. This rearrangement joins TRBV25-1 to TRBJ2-7, with no clear D. The V end was cut by 3 bases, the J end by 1 base, with 10 bases between. Germline assignment: CDR1 MGHDK and CDR2 SYGVNS. This CDR3 has 14 amino acids. The CDR3 protein is CASSDPRQSYEQYF. The CDR3 DNA is TGTGCCAGCAGTGACCCTCGGCAGTCCTACGAGCAGTACTTC.

Details on this clonotype: A junction end diverges from the germline sequence, so it may reflect a read error. This chain joins TRBV7-6 and TRBJ1-6; TRBD1 agrees at 11 bases. The length of the CDR3 is 15 residues. Germline CDR1 and CDR2: SGHVS and FNYEAQ. The CDR3 nucleotides are TGTGTCAGCGGACAGGGGGCGAATGTGAATTCACCCCTCCACTTT. It translates to CVSGQGANVNSPLHF.

This clonotype was recorded a few times. This chain uses TRBV6-5 with TRBJ1-2; D perhaps matches TRBD1 (5 bases). This CDR3 is built from 14 residues. Germline CDR1 MNHEY, CDR2 SVGAGI. V was pared by 2 bases and J by 4 bases, with 11 bases between. CDR3 bases: TGTGCCAGCAGTTACCGCACAGGTTTCTATGGCTACACCTTC. This encodes CASSYRTGFYGYTF.

The J gene is TRBJ2-7, the V gene TRBV4-3, with 8 bases aligning to TRBD1. Germline V CDR1 and CDR2: LGHNA, YSLEER. V was pared by 4 bases and J by 4 bases, with 9 bases of the junction left unmatched. This CDR3 has 15 amino acids. The CDR3 protein is CASSPLRTGWYEQYF. CDR3 nucleotides: TGCGCCAGCAGCCCCCTTAGGACAGGGTGGTACGAGCAGTACTTC.

There are a few counts of this clonotype. The chain combines TRBV19 with TRBJ2-1; TRBD2 is a possible D gene (6 bases). V dropped 7 bases and J dropped 3 bases, with 16 bases sitting between them. CDR1 and CDR2 from the germline V gene are LNHDA and SQIVND (reference sequence). The CDR3 length is 15 residues. CDR3 loop: CASTMGTGDYNEQFF. The DNA for the CDR3 is TGTGCCAGTACCATGGGAACGGGGGACTACAATGAGCAGTTCTTC.